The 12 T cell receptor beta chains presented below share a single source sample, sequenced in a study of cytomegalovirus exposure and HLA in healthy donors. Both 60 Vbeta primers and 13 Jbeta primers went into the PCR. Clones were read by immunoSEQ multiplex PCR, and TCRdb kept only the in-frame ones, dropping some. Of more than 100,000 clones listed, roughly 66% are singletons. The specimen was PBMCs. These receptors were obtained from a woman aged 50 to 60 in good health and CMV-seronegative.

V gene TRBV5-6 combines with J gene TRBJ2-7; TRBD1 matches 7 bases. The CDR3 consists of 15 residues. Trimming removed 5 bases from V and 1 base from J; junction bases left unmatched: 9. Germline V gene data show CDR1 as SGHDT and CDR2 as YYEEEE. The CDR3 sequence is CASRGDGTASYEQYF. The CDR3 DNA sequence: TGTGCCAGCAGGGGAGATGGGACAGCTTCCTACGAGCAGTACTTC. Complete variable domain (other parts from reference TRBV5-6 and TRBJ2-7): DAGVTQSPTHLIKTRGQQVTLRCSPKSGHDTVSWYQQALGQGPQFIFQYYEEEERQRGNFPDRFSGHQFPNYSSELNVNALLLGDSALYLCASRGDGTASYEQYFGPGTRLTVT.

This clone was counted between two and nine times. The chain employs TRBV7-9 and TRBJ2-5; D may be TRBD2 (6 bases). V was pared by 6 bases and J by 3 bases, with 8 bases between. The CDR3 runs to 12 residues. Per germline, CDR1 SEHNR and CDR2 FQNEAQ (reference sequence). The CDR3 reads CASRTGEETQYF. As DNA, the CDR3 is TGTGCCAGCAGGACGGGAGAAGAGACCCAGTACTTC.

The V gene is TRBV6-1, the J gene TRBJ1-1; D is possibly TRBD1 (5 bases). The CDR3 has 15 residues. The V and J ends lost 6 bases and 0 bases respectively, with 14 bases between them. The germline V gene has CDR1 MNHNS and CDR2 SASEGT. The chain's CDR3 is CASSTQRGMNTEAFF. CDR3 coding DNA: TGTGCCAGCAGCACTCAGCGGGGCATGAACACTGAAGCTTTCTTT.

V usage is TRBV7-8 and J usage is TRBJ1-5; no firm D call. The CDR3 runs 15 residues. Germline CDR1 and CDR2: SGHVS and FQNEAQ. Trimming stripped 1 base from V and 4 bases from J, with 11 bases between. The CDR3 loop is CASSLGAGSNQPQHF. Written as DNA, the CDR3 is TGTGCCAGCAGCTTAGGGGCGGGGAGTAATCAGCCCCAGCATTTT.

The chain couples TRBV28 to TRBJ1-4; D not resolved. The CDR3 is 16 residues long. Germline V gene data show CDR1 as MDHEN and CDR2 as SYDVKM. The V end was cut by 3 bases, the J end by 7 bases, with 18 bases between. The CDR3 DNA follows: TGTGCCAGCAGTTTGGGGTTAGACTCGGAGGTTGAAAAACTGTTTTTT. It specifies CASSLGLDSEVEKLFF.

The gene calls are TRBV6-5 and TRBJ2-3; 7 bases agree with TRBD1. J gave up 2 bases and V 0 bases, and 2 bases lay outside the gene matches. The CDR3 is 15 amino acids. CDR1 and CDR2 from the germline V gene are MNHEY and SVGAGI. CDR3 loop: CASSYSGQNTDTQYF. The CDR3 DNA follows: TGTGCCAGCAGTTACTCGGGACAGAACACAGATACGCAGTATTTT.

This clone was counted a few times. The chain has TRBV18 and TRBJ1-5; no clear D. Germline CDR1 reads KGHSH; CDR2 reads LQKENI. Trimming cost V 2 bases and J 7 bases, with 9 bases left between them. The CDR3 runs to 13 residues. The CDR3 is CASSPGSDQPQHF. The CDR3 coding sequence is TGTGCCAGCTCACCAGGGAGCGACCAGCCCCAGCATTTT. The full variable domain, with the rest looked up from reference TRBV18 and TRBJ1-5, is NAGVMQNPRHLVRRRGQEARLRCSPMKGHSHVYWYRQLPEEGLKFMVYLQKENIIDESGMPKERFSAEFPKEGPSILRIQQVVRGDSAAYFCASSPGSDQPQHFGDGTRLSIL.

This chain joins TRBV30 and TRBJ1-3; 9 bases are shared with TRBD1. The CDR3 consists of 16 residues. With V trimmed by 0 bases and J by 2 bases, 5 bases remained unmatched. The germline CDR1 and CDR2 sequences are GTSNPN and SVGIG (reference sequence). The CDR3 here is CAWSVSRTGAGNTIYF. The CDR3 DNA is TGTGCCTGGAGTGTATCGCGGACAGGGGCTGGAAACACCATATATTTT.

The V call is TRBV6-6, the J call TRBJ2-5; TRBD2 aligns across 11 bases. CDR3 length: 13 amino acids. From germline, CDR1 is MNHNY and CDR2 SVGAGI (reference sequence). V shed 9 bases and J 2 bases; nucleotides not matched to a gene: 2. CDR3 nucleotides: TGTGCCAGTGGGACTAGCGGACAAGAGACCCAGTACTTC. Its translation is CASGTSGQETQYF.

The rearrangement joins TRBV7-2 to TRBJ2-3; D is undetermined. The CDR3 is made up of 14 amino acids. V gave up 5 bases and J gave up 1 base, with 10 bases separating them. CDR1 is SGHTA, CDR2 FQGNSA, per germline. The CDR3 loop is CASSPNAGTDTQYF. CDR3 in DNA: TGTGCCAGCAGCCCGAATGCGGGCACAGATACGCAGTATTTT.

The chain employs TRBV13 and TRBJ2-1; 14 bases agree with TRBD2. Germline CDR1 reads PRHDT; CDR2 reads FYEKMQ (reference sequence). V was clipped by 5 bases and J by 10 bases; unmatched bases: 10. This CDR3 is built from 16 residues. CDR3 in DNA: TGTGCCAGCAGCATAACCGGGACTAGCGGGGGTGGCGAGCAGTTCTTC. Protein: CASSITGTSGGGEQFF.

This chain's CDR3 is CASSQGGGQPQHF. CDR3 in DNA: TGTGCCAGCAGCCAGGGAGGGGGTCAGCCCCAGCATTTT. The genes are TRBV6-1 and TRBJ1-5, with TRBD1 as a possible D gene (6 bases). The CDR3 spans 13 residues. V was cut by 6 bases and J by 6 bases, with 12 bases left in between. Germline lookup yields CDR1 MNHNS and CDR2 SASEGT.